This T cell receptor (beta chain) was recorded in a study of beta chain features in type 1 diabetes. On this clone itself: Antigen: not known.

Of the isolated RNA, all was reverse transcribed, and so the sequenced material was expressed TCRB transcripts. Clones were sequenced by immunoSEQ multiplex PCR, and TCRdb holds only the in-frame ones, with some missing. The sample includes 390,000 or so clones, roughly 13% of them seen just once. Study-level findings and limits: Comparison showed that naive, central memory and Treg TCRB repertoires appeared more similar among patients than among healthy donors.

From germline, CDR1 is LGHNA and CDR2 YSLEER. Trimming left V 4 bases short and J 4 bases short, with 9 bases between. This CDR3 contains 13 residues. Sequenced sample: naive CD4+ T cells from blood. The receptor was derived from a man aged 25-45 years in good health. V gene TRBV4-3 combines with J gene TRBJ2-3, with D unresolved. The CDR3 region has the DNA TGCGCCAGCAGCCCGTTCAGTGCAGATACGCAGTATTTT. This codes for CASSPFSADTQYF.